This TCR beta chain was identified in a study of cytomegalovirus exposure and HLA in healthy donors. Study observations and caveats: TCR beta sequences reportedly predicted most subjects' HLA-A and HLA-B alleles accurately. Later analysis demonstrated an association between a missense DCLRE1C variant and TCR beta V- and J-gene trimming.

The V gene's germline CDR1 is LGHNA and CDR2 YNFKEQ. The CDR3 is 13 amino acids. Trimming shortened V by 8 bases and J by 4 bases, and 14 bases separated the two germline ends. Concerning this clone itself: The antigen is unknown.

PCR primers comprised 60 Vbeta and 13 Jbeta primers. Original processing notes: Around 10 million shared chains were among tens of millions of unique TCR beta chains counted in a later analysis. Sequencing used immunoSEQ multiplex PCR; TCRdb keeps in-frame clones, though not all of them. V and J calls and clone size are copied from that table; D and trimming were computed from the DNA. Of about 99,000 clones in the sample, about 80% are singletons; the top ten hold roughly 3.2%. The chain combines TRBV4-2 with TRBJ1-1; TRBD1 might be the D (6 bases). Sequences were obtained from PBMCs. This TCR was sampled from a man in his forties or fifties in good health and CMV-seronegative. CDR3 sequence reads: CASQRTAGTEAFF. CDR3 in DNA: TGTGCCAGCCAACGGACAGCAGGCACTGAAGCTTTCTTT.